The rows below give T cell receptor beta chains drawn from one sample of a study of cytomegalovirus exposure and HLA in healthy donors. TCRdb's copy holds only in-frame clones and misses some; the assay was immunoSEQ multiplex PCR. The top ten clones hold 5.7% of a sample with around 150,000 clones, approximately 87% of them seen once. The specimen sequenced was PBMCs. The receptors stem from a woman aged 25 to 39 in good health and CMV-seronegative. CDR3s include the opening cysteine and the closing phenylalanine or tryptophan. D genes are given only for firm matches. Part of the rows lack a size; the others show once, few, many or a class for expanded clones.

CDR3 protein: CSAERNYEQYF; CDR3 DNA: TGCAGCGCCGAACGGAACTACGAGCAGTACTTC; clone size: -; V gene: TRBV29-1; D gene: -; J gene: TRBJ2-7
CDR3 protein: CASSDSTRPELFF; CDR3 DNA: TGTGCCAGCAGTGACTCGACGCGCCCAGAGCTGTTTTTT; clone size: -; V gene: TRBV6-4; D gene: -; J gene: TRBJ2-2
CDR3 protein: CASSQVVAGGGGETQYF; CDR3 DNA: TGCGCCAGCAGCCAAGTGGTAGCGGGAGGGGGAGGAGAGACCCAGTACTTC; clone size: once; V gene: TRBV4-3; D gene: TRBD2; J gene: TRBJ2-5
CDR3 protein: CASSQDVLNTEAFF; CDR3 DNA: TGCGCCAGCAGCCAAGATGTGCTGAACACTGAAGCTTTCTTT; clone size: -; V gene: TRBV4-1; D gene: -; J gene: TRBJ1-1
CDR3 protein: CSARERSEQFF; CDR3 DNA: TGCAGTGCTAGAGAGCGGAGTGAGCAGTTCTTC; clone size: -; V gene: TRBV20-1; D gene: -; J gene: TRBJ2-1
CDR3 protein: CASSMDGNRYGYTF; CDR3 DNA: TGTGCCAGTAGTATGGACGGAAACCGCTATGGCTACACCTTC; clone size: few; V gene: TRBV19; D gene: -; J gene: TRBJ1-2
CDR3 protein: CASGDRDFTDTQYF; CDR3 DNA: TGTGCCAGCGGGGACAGGGACTTCACAGATACGCAGTATTTT; clone size: once; V gene: TRBV7-9; D gene: TRBD1; J gene: TRBJ2-3
CDR3 protein: CASSLITSSGNEQFF; CDR3 DNA: TGCGCCAGCAGCTTGATAACTAGTTCCGGCAATGAGCAGTTCTTC; clone size: -; V gene: TRBV5-1; D gene: -; J gene: TRBJ2-1
CDR3 protein: CASSPGTSVTYEQYF; CDR3 DNA: TGTGCCAGCAGCCCCGGGACTAGCGTCACCTACGAGCAGTACTTC; clone size: once; V gene: TRBV9; D gene: TRBD2; J gene: TRBJ2-7
CDR3 protein: CATSISPGTGSTEAFF; CDR3 DNA: TGTGCCACCAGCATCTCACCGGGGACAGGGTCCACTGAAGCTTTCTTT; clone size: -; V gene: TRBV15; D gene: TRBD1; J gene: TRBJ1-1
CDR3 protein: CASSSHPATSGIQYNEQFF; CDR3 DNA: TGTGCCAGCAGCTCTCACCCTGCGACTAGCGGGATTCAGTACAATGAGCAGTTCTTC; clone size: once; V gene: TRBV7-2; D gene: TRBD2; J gene: TRBJ2-1
CDR3 protein: CASSLLSGTAFNEQFF; CDR3 DNA: TGCGCCAGCAGCCTCTTATCCGGGACAGCTTTCAATGAGCAGTTCTTC; clone size: -; V gene: TRBV4-3; D gene: TRBD1; J gene: TRBJ2-1
CDR3 protein: CASSGVNTEAFF; CDR3 DNA: TGTGCCAGCAGTGGAGTGAACACTGAAGCTTTCTTT; clone size: once; V gene: TRBV2; D gene: -; J gene: TRBJ1-1
CDR3 protein: CASSSYRDYGYTF; CDR3 DNA: TGTGCCAGCAGCTCTTACAGGGACTATGGCTACACCTTC; clone size: -; V gene: TRBV7-2; D gene: -; J gene: TRBJ1-2
CDR3 protein: CASSQVLDNTEAFF; CDR3 DNA: TGCGCCAGCAGCCAAGTGCTTGACAACACTGAAGCTTTCTTT; clone size: many; V gene: TRBV4-3; D gene: -; J gene: TRBJ1-1
CDR3 protein: CASSFGRRPQAEPQHF; CDR3 DNA: TGTGCCAGCAGCTTTGGCAGAAGGCCCCAGGCGGAGCCCCAGCATTTT; clone size: -; V gene: TRBV13; D gene: -; J gene: TRBJ1-5
CDR3 protein: CAWKRGADTQYF; CDR3 DNA: TGTGCCTGGAAACGAGGAGCAGATACGCAGTATTTT; clone size: -; V gene: TRBV30; D gene: -; J gene: TRBJ2-3
CDR3 protein: CASSLEGGDSYNEQFF; CDR3 DNA: TGTGCCAGCAGCTTAGAAGGCGGTGACTCCTACAATGAGCAGTTCTTC; clone size: -; V gene: TRBV11-2; D gene: -; J gene: TRBJ2-1
CDR3 protein: CASSLEPWGSSYEQYF; CDR3 DNA: TGTGCCAGCAGCTTAGAGCCGTGGGGTTCTTCCTACGAGCAGTACTTC; clone size: -; V gene: TRBV7-6; D gene: -; J gene: TRBJ2-7
CDR3 protein: CATSRDPGSPNNEQFF; CDR3 DNA: TGTGCCACCAGCAGAGATCCCGGAAGCCCTAACAATGAGCAGTTCTTC; clone size: -; V gene: TRBV15; D gene: -; J gene: TRBJ2-1
CDR3 protein: CASSAFRQQGDGELFF; CDR3 DNA: TGTGCCAGCAGCGCGTTTAGGCAACAGGGAGACGGGGAGCTGTTTTTT; clone size: -; V gene: TRBV9; D gene: -; J gene: TRBJ2-2
CDR3 protein: CASTRDISPVRPQHF; CDR3 DNA: TGTGCCAGCACCCGGGACATCAGCCCTGTTCGGCCCCAGCATTTT; clone size: -; V gene: TRBV19; D gene: -; J gene: TRBJ1-5
CDR3 protein: CASSLEGVGTGELFF; CDR3 DNA: TGTGCCAGCAGCTTAGAGGGGGTCGGCACCGGGGAGCTGTTTTTT; clone size: -; V gene: TRBV11-3; D gene: -; J gene: TRBJ2-2
CDR3 protein: CASHMWQGISEAFF; CDR3 DNA: TGTGCCAGCCATATGTGGCAGGGTATTTCTGAAGCTTTCTTT; clone size: -; V gene: TRBV28; D gene: -; J gene: TRBJ1-1
CDR3 protein: CASSPRQGRDGETQYF; CDR3 DNA: TGTGCCAGCTCACCCAGACAGGGGAGGGATGGAGAGACCCAGTACTTC; clone size: -; V gene: TRBV18; D gene: -; J gene: TRBJ2-5
CDR3 protein: CASSAPTSEQFF; CDR3 DNA: TGTGCCAGCAGCGCCCCCACCTCCGAGCAGTTCTTC; clone size: -; V gene: TRBV9; D gene: -; J gene: TRBJ2-1